This T cell receptor beta chain appears in the sequencing data of a study of blood T cell repertoires in COVID-19. Study background: Some COVID-19 samples were acute and others convalescent; all came from the United States, Italy and Spain. The analysed material was cDNA or gDNA that came from T cells, B-cell-depleted T cells, or PBMCs.

Methods used by the authors: Reference gene primer amplification in the assay estimated nucleated cell counts. This table comes from immunoSEQ multiplex PCR, and its TCRdb copy is limited to in-frame clones, with some not included. From that table come the V and J calls and clone size; the DNA was used to work out D and trimming. The data contain tens of thousands of clones, around 87% of them singletons. This CDR3 is built from 14 residues. Germline loops: CDR1 SGHRS, CDR2 YFSETQ. V shed 0 bases, J shed 10 bases, and the junction held 7 bases outside the gene matches. Sequenced material: peripheral blood. The chain combines TRBV5-1 with TRBJ2-4; 7 nucleotides align to TRBD2. The clonotype originates from a human donor with active COVID-19. The donor label of this sample is uncertain. CDR3 sequence: CASSLVGGSGIQYF. As DNA, the CDR3 is TGCGCCAGCAGCTTGGTCGGGGGGTCAGGAATTCAGTACTTC.